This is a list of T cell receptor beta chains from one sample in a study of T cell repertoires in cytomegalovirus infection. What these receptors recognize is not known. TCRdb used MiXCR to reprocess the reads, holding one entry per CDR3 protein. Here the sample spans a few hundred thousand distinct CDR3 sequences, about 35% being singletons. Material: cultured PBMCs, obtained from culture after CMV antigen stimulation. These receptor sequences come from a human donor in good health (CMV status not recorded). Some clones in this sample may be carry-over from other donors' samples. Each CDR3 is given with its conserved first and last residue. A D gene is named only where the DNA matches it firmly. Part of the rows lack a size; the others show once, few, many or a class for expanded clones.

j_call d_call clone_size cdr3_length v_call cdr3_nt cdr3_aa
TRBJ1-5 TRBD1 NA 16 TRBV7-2 TGTGCCAGCAGCTTATTGGGACAGTATAGCAATCAGCCCCAGCATTTT CASSLLGQYSNQPQHF
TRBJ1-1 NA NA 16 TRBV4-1 TGCGCCAGCAGCCAAGAGCGTCGGGGGCGGGGGCTCGAAGCTTTCTTT CASSQERRGRGLEAFF
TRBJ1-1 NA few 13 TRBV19 TGTGCCAGTAGTATAGCAGGGTCCACTGAAGCTTTCTTT CASSIAGSTEAFF
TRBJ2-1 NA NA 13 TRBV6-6 TGTGCCAGCAGTTACGACACTAGGAATGAGCAGTTCTTC CASSYDTRNEQFF
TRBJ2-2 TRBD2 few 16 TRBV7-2 TGTGCCAGCATCAAACACCCTAGCGGGGTGACCGGGGAGCTGTTTTTT CASIKHPSGVTGELFF
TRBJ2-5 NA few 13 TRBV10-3 TGTGCCATCAGTGAACCCCTTCAAGAGACCCAGTACTTC CAISEPLQETQYF
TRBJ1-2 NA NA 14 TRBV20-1 TGCAGTGCTCAGACTTCAGGGTGGAACTATGGCTACACCTTC CSAQTSGWNYGYTF
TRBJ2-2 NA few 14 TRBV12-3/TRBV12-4 TGTGCCAGCAGTAGCCAGAGTCAAACCGGGGAGCTGTTTTTT CASSSQSQTGELFF
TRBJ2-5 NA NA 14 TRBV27 TGTGCCAGCAGTGCCGAGGGGTACCAAGAGACCCAGTACTTC CASSAEGYQETQYF
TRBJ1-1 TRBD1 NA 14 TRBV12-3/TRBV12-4 TGTGCCAGCAAACTCGGACAGGGTCGGACTGAAGCTTTCTTT CASKLGQGRTEAFF
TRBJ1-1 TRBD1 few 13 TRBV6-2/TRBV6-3 TGTGCCAGCAGGGACAGGGCGTACACTGAAGCTTTCTTT CASRDRAYTEAFF
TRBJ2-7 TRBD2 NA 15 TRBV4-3 TGCGCCAGCAGCCAAGACGCTAGCGGGTTCTACGAGCAGTACTTC CASSQDASGFYEQYF
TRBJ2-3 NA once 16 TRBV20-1 TGCAGTGTCCCGAATAGCGGAGCCCCTAGCACAGATACGCAGTATTTT CSVPNSGAPSTDTQYF
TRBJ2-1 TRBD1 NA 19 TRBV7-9 TGTGCCAGCAGCGAAACAGGGGGCGAGGTTAGTTCTTACTACAATGAGCAGTTCTTC CASSETGGEVSSYYNEQFF
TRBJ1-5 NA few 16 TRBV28 TGTGCCAGCAGTTTCTTGTCTAAGTTTCGAGATCAGCCCCAGCATTTT CASSFLSKFRDQPQHF
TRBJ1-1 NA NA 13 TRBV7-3 TGTGCCAGCAGCTTGGGTGGGGTAGGTGAAGCTTTCTTT CASSLGGVGEAFF
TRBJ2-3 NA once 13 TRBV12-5 TGTGCTAGTGGTTTGGGCGGCACAGATACGCAGTATTTT CASGLGGTDTQYF
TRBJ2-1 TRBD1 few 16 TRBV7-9 TGTGCCAGCAGCCCTTTTGGGGGACAGCTACTCAATGAGCAGTTCTTC CASSPFGGQLLNEQFF
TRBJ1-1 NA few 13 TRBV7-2 TGTGCCAGCAGCTCGCCGGGGGCATCGCTAGCTTTCTTT CASSSPGASLAFF
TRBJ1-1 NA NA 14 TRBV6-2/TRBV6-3 TGTGCCAGCAGTGCTGGATGGTGGGGCACTGAAGCTTTCTTT CASSAGWWGTEAFF
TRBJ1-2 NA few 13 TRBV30 TGTGCCTGGAGTGCAGGAGCAGACTATGGCTACACCTTC CAWSAGADYGYTF
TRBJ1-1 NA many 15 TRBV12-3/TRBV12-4 TGTGCCAGCAGTCCGATATTTCAGGCGAGCACTGAAGCTTTCTTT CASSPIFQASTEAFF
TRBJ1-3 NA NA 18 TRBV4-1 TGCGCCAGCAGCCAAGCCGGGCTTGTATCCTATGGGGGAAACACCATATATTTT CASSQAGLVSYGGNTIYF
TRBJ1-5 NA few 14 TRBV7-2 TGTGCCAGCAGCTCGACAGGTTTGTCGCAGCCCCAGCATTTT CASSSTGLSQPQHF
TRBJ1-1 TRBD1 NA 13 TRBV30 TGTGCCTGTCCGGGGACAGGTCGGACTGAAGCTTTCTTT CACPGTGRTEAFF
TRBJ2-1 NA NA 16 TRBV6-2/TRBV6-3 TGTGCCAGCAGCTACCCTAGCCGTGATCCCTACAATGAGCAGTTCTTC CASSYPSRDPYNEQFF
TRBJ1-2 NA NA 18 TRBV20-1 TGCAGTGCTCCACCTTCGCGACTGAGACCCGCTGCTAACTATGGCTACACCTTC CSAPPSRLRPAANYGYTF
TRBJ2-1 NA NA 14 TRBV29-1 TGCAGCGTTCCTGACTGGAACTCCTACAATGAGCAGTTCTTC CSVPDWNSYNEQFF
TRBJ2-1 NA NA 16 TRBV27 TGTGCCAGCAGTCCACCGGGACTCCCGTTCGGATCTGAGCAGTTCTTC CASSPPGLPFGSEQFF
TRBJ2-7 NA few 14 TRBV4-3 TGCGCCAGCAGCCACCAGGGGGGAGCCTACGAGCAGTACTTC CASSHQGGAYEQYF
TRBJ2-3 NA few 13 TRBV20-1 TGCAGTGCCCTGGTGGACCCGGGGGATACGCAGTATTTT CSALVDPGDTQYF
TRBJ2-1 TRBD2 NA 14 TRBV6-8 TGTGCCAGCAGGGCTAGCGGGAGTAATAATGAGCAGTTCTTC CASRASGSNNEQFF
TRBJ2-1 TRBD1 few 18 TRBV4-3 TGCGCCAGCAGCACCCCCAGTACCGGGACAGGGGAGTACAATGAGCAGTTCTTC CASSTPSTGTGEYNEQFF
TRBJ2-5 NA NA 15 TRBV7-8 TGTGCCAGCAGCTTAGTGGGGACATTTTATGAGACCCAGTACTTC CASSLVGTFYETQYF
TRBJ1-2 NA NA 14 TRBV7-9 TGTGCCAGCAGCTTAGGGCAGAACGACTATGGCTACACCTTC CASSLGQNDYGYTF
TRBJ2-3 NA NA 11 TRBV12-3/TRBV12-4 TGTGCCAGCAGGTCCCAATATACGCAGTATTTT CASRSQYTQYF
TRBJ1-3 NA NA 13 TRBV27 TGTGCCAGCAGTTTGGTTGCGGGAAACACCATATATTTT CASSLVAGNTIYF